The clone carrying this T cell receptor (beta chain) was found a few times. Its matching antigen is unknown. This sample is part of a study of cytomegalovirus exposure and HLA in healthy donors. Regarding the study as a whole: When the data were analyzed later, several of the most significant clusters appeared to be linked to common viral pathogens. There were some public TCRs occurring in many donors, but most TCR sequences were rare. Sequences of the TCR beta chain were said to predict the HLA-A and HLA-B alleles of most subjects accurately.

PCR was performed using 60 Vbeta and 13 Jbeta primers. Assay: immunoSEQ multiplex PCR; the TCRdb copy retains only in-frame clones and omits some. The sample lists over 70,000 clones, just over 75% seen once, with around 3.2% in the top ten. CDR3 length equals 15 residues. V was pared by 5 bases and J by 1 base, with 5 bases of the junction left unmatched. Germline assignment: CDR1 SGHRS and CDR2 YFSETQ. Donors likely had unrecorded immune exposures despite being nominally healthy when sampled. Sequenced: PBMCs. The TCR was taken from a man over 45 in good health and CMV-seropositive. The chain recombines TRBV5-1 with TRBJ2-3, with 9 bases matching TRBD2. This chain's CDR3 is CASRLAGVGTDTQYF. The CDR3 nucleotides read TGCGCCAGCAGGTTAGCGGGAGTGGGCACAGATACGCAGTATTTT.